Each of the 10 T cell receptor beta chains below was sequenced from the same sample in a study of memory CD4+ T cells and cytomegalovirus serostatus. Single viable CD3+CD4+CD8-CD45RO+ cells were sorted as the memory CD4+ T cells. Assay: immunoSEQ multiplex PCR; the TCRdb copy retains only in-frame clones and omits some. The sample holds tens of thousands of clones, about 80% seen once. The specimen was memory CD4+ T cells from blood. Receptor source: an adult in good health and CMV-seropositive.

The chain uses TRBV15 and TRBJ1-1; D is unclear. Germline-derived CDR1 and CDR2 are LNHNV and YYDKDF (reference sequence). Deletions cut 0 bases from V and 1 base from J, with 9 bases between. The CDR3 has 15 residues. The CDR3 protein is CATSRDLAGNTEAFF. For the CDR3, the DNA is TGTGCCACCAGCAGAGATTTGGCGGGGAACACTGAAGCTTTCTTT.

The chain joins TRBV25-1 to TRBJ2-5; 11 nucleotides match TRBD2. The CDR3 covers 15 residues. Germline V gene lookup returns CDR1 MGHDK and CDR2 SYGVNS. Trimming took 1 base from V and 3 from J; bases not matched to a gene: 1. CDR3 DNA sequence: TGTGCCAGCAGTGAATCGGGACTAGCGGAAGAGACCCAGTACTTC. Residues: CASSESGLAEETQYF.

The chain employs TRBV9 and TRBJ2-2, with 9 bases that match TRBD2. The V gene end was trimmed by 4 bases and the J gene end by 5 bases; junction bases not matched to a gene: 12. The CDR3 is made up of 17 amino acids. Germline CDR1 is SGDLS and CDR2 is YYNGEE. The CDR3 sequence is CASSQAGGLPRTGELFF. The DNA of the CDR3 is TGTGCCAGCAGCCAAGCGGGAGGACTACCGAGGACCGGGGAGCTGTTTTTT.

The chain couples TRBV28 to TRBJ1-3; no definite D call. Per germline, CDR1 MDHEN and CDR2 SYDVKM. The CDR3 consists of 10 residues. Trimming shortened V by 6 bases and J by 12 bases, and 9 bases separated the two germline ends. CDR3 sequence: CASRAEFIYF. CDR3 in DNA: TGTGCCAGCAGGGCAGAGTTCATATATTTT.

The J gene is TRBJ2-7, the V gene TRBV11-2, with a possible D match to TRBD2 (6 bases). CDR3 length: 13 amino acids. V was pared by 5 bases and J by 12 bases, with 20 bases between. Germline lookup yields CDR1 SGHAT and CDR2 FQNNGV. In DNA, the CDR3 is TGTGCCAGCAGCCCCCCCGGGGGTAGCACCACGTACTTC. Amino acid sequence: CASSPPGGSTTYF.

The chain links TRBV5-3 to TRBJ1-4, with 9 bases aligning to TRBD1. TRBV5-3 is an open reading frame, and its role is uncertain. CDR3 size: 15 residues. V trimming: 3 bases; J trimming: 7 bases; junction bases outside the gene matches: 7. The CDR3 region has the DNA TGTGCCAGAAGCTACCCAAAACAGGGGGCTGAAAAACTGTTTTTT. This translates into CARSYPKQGAEKLFF.

The J gene is TRBJ2-7, the V gene TRBV2, with 12 positions matching TRBD2. This CDR3 is 14 amino acids long. CDR1 SNHLY and CDR2 FYNNEI come from the germline V gene. The trim removed 5 bases at V and 4 bases at J, leaving 3 bases unmatched. The CDR3 DNA is TGTGCCAGCAGTTGGACTAGCGGGGATTACGAGCAGTACTTC. It specifies CASSWTSGDYEQYF.

The V gene is TRBV29-1, the J gene TRBJ2-3; a weak D match, TRBD2 (6 bases). The length of the CDR3 is 13 residues. Trimming pared 5 bases from V and 6 bases from J, leaving 15 bases between. CDR1 is SQVTM and CDR2 is ANQGSEA in the germline V gene. The CDR3 spells CSVSGLEMDTQYF. As DNA, the CDR3 is TGCAGCGTTTCGGGACTTGAAATGGATACGCAGTATTTT.

This chain joins TRBV28 and TRBJ1-5, with 8 bases that match TRBD1. The ends lost 5 bases at V and 7 bases at J; junction bases unmatched: 4. The CDR3 loop spans 13 amino acids. CDR1 MDHEN and CDR2 SYDVKM come from the germline V gene. As DNA, the CDR3 is TGTGCCAGCAGTACGGACAGGGTACAGCCCCAGCATTTT. Translating it yields CASSTDRVQPQHF. Looking up the rest from reference TRBV28 and TRBJ1-5 gives the full variable domain: DVKVTQSSRYLVKRTGEKVFLECVQDMDHENMFWYRQDPGLGLRLIYFSYDVKMKEKGDIPEGYSVSREKKERFSLILESASTNQTSMYLCASSTDRVQPQHFGDGTRLSIL.

The chain couples TRBV15 to TRBJ1-2; D gene unclear. The CDR3 loop spans 14 amino acids. Trimming took 0 bases from V and 7 from J, leaving 12 bases between them. Per the germline V gene, CDR1 is LNHNV and CDR2 is YYDKDF (reference sequence). CDR3: CATSRDAVTLGYTF. CDR3 nucleotides: TGTGCCACCAGCAGAGATGCAGTCACCCTTGGCTACACCTTC.